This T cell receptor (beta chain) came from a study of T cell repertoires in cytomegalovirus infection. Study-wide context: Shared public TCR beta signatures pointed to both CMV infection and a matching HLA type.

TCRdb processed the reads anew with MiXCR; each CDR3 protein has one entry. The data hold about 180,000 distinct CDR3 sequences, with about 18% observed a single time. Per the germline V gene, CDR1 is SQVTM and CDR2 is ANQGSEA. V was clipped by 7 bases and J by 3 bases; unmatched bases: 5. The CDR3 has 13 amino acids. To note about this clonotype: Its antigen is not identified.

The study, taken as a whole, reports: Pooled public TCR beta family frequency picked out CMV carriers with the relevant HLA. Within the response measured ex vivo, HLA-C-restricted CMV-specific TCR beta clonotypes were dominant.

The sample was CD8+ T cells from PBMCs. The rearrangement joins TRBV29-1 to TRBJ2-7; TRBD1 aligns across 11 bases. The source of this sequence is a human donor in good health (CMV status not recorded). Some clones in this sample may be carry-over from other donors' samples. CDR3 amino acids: CSGAGTGGYEQYF. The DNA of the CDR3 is TGCAGCGGAGCCGGGACAGGGGGCTACGAGCAGTACTTC.